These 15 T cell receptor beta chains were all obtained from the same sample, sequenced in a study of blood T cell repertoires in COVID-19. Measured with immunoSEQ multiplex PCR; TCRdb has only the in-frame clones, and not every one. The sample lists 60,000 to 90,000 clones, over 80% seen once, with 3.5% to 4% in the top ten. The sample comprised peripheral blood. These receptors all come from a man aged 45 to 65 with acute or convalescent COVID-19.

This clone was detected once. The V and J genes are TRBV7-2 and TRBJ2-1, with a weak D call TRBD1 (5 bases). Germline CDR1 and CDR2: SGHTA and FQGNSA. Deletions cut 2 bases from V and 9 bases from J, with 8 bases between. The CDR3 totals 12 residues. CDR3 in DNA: TGTGCCAGCAGCTTATGGGGCCGTGAGCAGTTCTTC. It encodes CASSLWGREQFF.

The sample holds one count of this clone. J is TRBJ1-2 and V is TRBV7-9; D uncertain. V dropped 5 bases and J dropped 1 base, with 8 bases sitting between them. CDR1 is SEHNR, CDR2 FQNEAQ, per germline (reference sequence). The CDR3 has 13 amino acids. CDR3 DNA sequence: TGTGCCAGCAGCCCCAACAATAACTATGGCTACACCTTC. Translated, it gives CASSPNNNYGYTF.

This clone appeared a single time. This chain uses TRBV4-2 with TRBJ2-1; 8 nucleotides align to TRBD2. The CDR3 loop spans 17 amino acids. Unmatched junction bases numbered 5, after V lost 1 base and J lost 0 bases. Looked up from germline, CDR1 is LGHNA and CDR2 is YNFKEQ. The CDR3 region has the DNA TGTGCCAGCAGCCAAGCCCAACTAGCGGACTCCTACAATGAGCAGTTCTTC. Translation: CASSQAQLADSYNEQFF.

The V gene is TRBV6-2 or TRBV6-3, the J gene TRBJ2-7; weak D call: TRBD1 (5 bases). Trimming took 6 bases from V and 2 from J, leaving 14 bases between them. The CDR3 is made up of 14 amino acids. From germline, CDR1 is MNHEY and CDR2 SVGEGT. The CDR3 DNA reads TGTGCCAGCAGCCCCCGGACACTTACCTACGAGCAGTACTTC. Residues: CASSPRTLTYEQYF.

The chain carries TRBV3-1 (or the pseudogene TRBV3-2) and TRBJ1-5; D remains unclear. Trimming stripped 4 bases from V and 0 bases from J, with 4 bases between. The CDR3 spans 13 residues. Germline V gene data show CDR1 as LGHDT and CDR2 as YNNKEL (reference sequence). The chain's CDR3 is CASSLSSNQPQHF. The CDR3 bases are TGTGCCAGCAGCCTCTCTAGCAATCAGCCCCAGCATTTT.

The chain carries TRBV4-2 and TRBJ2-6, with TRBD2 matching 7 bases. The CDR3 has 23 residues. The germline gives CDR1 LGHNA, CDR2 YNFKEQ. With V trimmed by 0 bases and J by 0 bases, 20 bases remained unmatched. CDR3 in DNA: TGTGCCAGCAGCCAAGACGTAGGCTCCTATAAGGCGGGGGTGTCCTCTGGGGCCAACGTCCTGACTTTC. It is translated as CASSQDVGSYKAGVSSGANVLTF.

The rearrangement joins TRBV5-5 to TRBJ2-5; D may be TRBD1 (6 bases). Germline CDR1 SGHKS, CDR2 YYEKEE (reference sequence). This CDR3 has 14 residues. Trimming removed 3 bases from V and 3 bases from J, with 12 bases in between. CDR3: CASSSWTVKETQYF. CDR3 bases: TGTGCCAGCAGCTCCTGGACAGTTAAAGAGACCCAGTACTTC.

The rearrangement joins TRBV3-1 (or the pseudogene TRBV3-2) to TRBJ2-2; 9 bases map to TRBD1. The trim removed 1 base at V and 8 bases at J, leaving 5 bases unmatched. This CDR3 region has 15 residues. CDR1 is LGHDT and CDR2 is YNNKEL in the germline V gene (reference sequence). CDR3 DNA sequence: TGTGCCAGCAGCCAAGGGGGGACAGGGTCAGGGGAGCTGTTTTTT. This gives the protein CASSQGGTGSGELFF.

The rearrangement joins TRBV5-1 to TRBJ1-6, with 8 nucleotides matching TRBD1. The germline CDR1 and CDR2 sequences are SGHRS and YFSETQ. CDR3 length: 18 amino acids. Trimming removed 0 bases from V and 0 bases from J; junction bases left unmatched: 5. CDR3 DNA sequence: TGCGCCAGCAGCTTGGGACAGGGGTCGAGCTCCTATAATTCACCCCTCCACTTT. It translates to CASSLGQGSSSYNSPLHF.

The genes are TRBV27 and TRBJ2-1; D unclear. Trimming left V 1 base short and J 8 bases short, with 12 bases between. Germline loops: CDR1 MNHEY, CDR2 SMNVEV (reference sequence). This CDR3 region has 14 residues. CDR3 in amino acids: CASSLYPLDHEQFF. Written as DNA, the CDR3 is TGTGCCAGCAGTTTATACCCTCTAGACCATGAGCAGTTCTTC.

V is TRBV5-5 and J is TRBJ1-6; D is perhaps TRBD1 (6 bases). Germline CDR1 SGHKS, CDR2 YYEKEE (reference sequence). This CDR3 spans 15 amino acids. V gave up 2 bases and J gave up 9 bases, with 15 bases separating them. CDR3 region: CASSLQGRTSSPLHF. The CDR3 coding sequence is TGTGCCAGCAGCTTACAGGGCCGAACTAGTTCACCCCTCCACTTT.

The CDR3, as DNA: TGTGCCAGCAGCTTAGGGACCCTAGCGGGGGGGACAGATACGCAGTATTTT. It encodes CASSLGTLAGGTDTQYF. This sequence joins TRBV7-8 and TRBJ2-3, with TRBD2 matching 12 bases. Germline CDR1 reads SGHVS; CDR2 reads FQNEAQ. Losses at the gene ends were 1 base for V and 3 bases for J; bases not matched to a gene: 5. This CDR3 has 17 amino acids.

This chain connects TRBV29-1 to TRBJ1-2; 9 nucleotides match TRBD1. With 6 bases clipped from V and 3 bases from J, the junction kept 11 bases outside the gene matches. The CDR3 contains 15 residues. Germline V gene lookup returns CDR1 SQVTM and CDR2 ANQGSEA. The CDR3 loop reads CSVARDRESDYGYTF. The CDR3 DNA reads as TGCAGCGTCGCGCGGGACAGGGAGTCTGACTATGGCTACACCTTC.

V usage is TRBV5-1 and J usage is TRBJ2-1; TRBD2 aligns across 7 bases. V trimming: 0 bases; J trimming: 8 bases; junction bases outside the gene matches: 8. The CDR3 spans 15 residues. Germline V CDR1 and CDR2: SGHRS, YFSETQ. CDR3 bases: TGCGCCAGCAGCTTGGCCGCGGGAGCAGGGCATGAGCAGTTCTTC. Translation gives CASSLAAGAGHEQFF.

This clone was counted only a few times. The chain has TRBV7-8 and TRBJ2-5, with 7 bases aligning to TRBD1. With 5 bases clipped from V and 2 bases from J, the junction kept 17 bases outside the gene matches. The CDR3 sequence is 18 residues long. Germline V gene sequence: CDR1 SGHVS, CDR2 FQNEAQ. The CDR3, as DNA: TGTGCCAGCAGCAGTGGGCTAGGGGACAGCTATACACAAGAGACCCAGTACTTC. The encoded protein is CASSSGLGDSYTQETQYF.